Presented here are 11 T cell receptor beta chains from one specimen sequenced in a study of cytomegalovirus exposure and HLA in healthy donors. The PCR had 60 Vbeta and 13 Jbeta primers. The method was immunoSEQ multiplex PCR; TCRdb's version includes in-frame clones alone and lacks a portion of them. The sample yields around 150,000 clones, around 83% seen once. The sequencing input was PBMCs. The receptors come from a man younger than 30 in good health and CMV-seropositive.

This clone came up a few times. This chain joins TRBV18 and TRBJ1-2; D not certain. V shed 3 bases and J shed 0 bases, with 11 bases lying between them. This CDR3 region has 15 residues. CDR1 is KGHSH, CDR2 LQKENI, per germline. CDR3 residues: CASSPSPEANYGYTF. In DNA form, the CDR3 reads TGTGCCAGCTCACCGTCTCCGGAGGCTAACTATGGCTACACCTTC. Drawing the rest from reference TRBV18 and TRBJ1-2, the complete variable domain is NAGVMQNPRHLVRRRGQEARLRCSPMKGHSHVYWYRQLPEEGLKFMVYLQKENIIDESGMPKERFSAEFPKEGPSILRIQQVVRGDSAAYFCASSPSPEANYGYTFGSGTRLTVV.

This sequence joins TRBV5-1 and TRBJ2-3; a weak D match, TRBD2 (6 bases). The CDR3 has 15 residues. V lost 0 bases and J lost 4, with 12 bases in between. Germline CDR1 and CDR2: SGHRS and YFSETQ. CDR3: CASSLVLLASDTQYF. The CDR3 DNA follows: TGCGCCAGCAGCTTGGTCCTACTAGCTTCAGATACGCAGTATTTT.

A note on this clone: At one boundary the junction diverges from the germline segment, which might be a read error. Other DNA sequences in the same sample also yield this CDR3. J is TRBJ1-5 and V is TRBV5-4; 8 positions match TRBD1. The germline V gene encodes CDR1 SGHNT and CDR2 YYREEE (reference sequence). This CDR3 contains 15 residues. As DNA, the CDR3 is TGCGCCAGCAGCCGAGGGACAGGCCTGAATCAGCCCCAGCATTTT. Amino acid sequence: CASSRGTGLNQPQHF.

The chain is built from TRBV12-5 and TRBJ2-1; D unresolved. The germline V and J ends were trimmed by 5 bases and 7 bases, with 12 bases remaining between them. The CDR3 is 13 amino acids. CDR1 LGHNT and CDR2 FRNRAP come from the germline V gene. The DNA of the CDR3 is TGTGCTAGTGGTAGGAACACAGATAATGAGCAGTTCTTC. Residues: CASGRNTDNEQFF.

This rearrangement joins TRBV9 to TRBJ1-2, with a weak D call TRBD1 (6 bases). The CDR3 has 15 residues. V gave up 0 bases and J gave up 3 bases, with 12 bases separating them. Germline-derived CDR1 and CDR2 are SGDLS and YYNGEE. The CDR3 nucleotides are TGTGCCAGCAGCGTAGGCGGGGGCCCAGACTATGGCTACACCTTC. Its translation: CASSVGGGPDYGYTF.

The CDR3 coding sequence is TGTGCCAGTAGTATCGTGCCAGGGGGCGAGACCCAGTACTTC. Its protein is CASSIVPGGETQYF. The chain couples TRBV19 to TRBJ2-5, with TRBD1 identical over 8 bases. Germline CDR1 reads LNHDA; CDR2 reads SQIVND (reference sequence). Trimming cost V 3 bases and J 5 bases; bases outside gene matches: 5. The CDR3 has 14 amino acids. Full variable domain (missing parts from reference TRBV19 and TRBJ2-5): DGGITQSPKYLFRKEGQNVTLSCEQNLNHDAMYWYRQDPGQGLRLIYYSQIVNDFQKGDIAEGYSVSREKKESFPLTVTSAQKNPTAFYLCASSIVPGGETQYFGPGTRLLVL.

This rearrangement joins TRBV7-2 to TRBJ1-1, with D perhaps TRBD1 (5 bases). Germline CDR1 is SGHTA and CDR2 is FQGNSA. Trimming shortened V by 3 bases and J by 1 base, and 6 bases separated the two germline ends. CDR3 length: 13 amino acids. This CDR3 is CASSLQGNTEAFF. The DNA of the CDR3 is TGTGCCAGCAGCTTGCAGGGGAACACTGAAGCTTTCTTT.

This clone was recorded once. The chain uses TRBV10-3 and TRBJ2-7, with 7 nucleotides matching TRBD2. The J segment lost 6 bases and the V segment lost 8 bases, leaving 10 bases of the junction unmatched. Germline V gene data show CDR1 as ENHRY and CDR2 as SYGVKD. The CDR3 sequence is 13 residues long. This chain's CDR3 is CAIGASGASEQYF. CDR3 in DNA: TGTGCCATCGGTGCGAGCGGGGCCTCCGAGCAGTACTTC.

The CDR3 DNA reads TGCAACCCGGGACAGGGCCTGAGCTATGGCTACACCTTC. It encodes CNPGQGLSYGYTF. The rearrangement joins TRBV29-1 to TRBJ1-2; TRBD1 matches at 9 bases. CDR1 and CDR2 from the germline V gene are SQVTM and ANQGSEA. The CDR3 is 13 residues long. Together with reference TRBV29-1 and TRBJ1-2, the CDR3 gives the full variable domain: SAVISQKPSRDICQRGTSLTIQCQVDSQVTMMFWYRQQPGQSLTLIATANQGSEATYESGFVIDKFPISRPNLTFSTLTVSNMSPEDSSIYLCNPGQGLSYGYTFGSGTRLTVV.

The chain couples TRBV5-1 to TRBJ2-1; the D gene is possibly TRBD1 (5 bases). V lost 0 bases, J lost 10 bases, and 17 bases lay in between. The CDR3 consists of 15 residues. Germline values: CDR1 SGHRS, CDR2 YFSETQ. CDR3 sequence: CASSLAVGSPGEQFF. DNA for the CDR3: TGCGCCAGCAGCTTGGCAGTGGGCAGCCCAGGGGAGCAGTTCTTC.

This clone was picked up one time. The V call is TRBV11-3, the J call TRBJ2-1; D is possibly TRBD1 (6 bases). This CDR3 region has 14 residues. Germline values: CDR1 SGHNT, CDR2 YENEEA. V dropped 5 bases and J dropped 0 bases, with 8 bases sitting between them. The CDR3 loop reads CASSGGLSYNEQFF. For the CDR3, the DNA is TGTGCCAGCAGCGGGGGCCTCTCCTACAATGAGCAGTTCTTC.